The 18 T cell receptor beta chains below all came from one sample that was sequenced in a study of regulatory T cells in long-lasting Graves disease. Building of the TCR beta libraries involved iRepertoire HTBI primers and Arm-PCR of CDR3 regions. TCRdb reanalysed the multiplex PCR reads using MiXCR and keeps one entry per CDR3 protein. Here the sample spans about 540,000 distinct CDR3 sequences, roughly 14% being singletons. As for time point: newly diagnosed GD, antithyroid drugs for less than 3 months. Extracted PBMC RNA gave rise to the TCR library. The data were also submitted as part of a second study, on T cells in Graves' hyperthyroidism and ophthalmopathy.

The specimen was peripheral blood mononuclear cells (PBMCs), collected at new diagnosis, from a patient treated with antithyroid drugs. These receptors all come from a young man with Graves disease.

The chain is built from TRBV30 and TRBJ2-1, with D uncertain. Germline loops: CDR1 GTSNPN, CDR2 SVGIG (reference sequence). V was shortened by 1 base and J by 0 bases, with 10 bases between the two germline ends. CDR3 length: 15 amino acids. The CDR3 reads CAWSESSSSYNEQFF. CDR3 DNA: TGTGCCTGGAGTGAGTCTTCCAGCTCCTACAATGAGCAGTTCTTC. The full variable domain, rest sourced from reference TRBV30 and TRBJ2-1, is SQTIHQWPATLVQPVGSPLSLECTVEGTSNPNLYWYRQAAGRGLQLLFYSVGIGQISSEVPQNLSASRPQDRQFILSSKKLLLSDSGFYLCAWSESSSSYNEQFFGPGTRLTVL.

A few counts support this clonotype. J is TRBJ1-6 and V is TRBV15; 10 bases fit TRBD1. The germline V gene has CDR1 LNHNV and CDR2 YYDKDF (reference sequence). The CDR3 length is 15 residues. J was trimmed by 9 bases and V by 2 bases; bases with no gene match: 4. Here the CDR3 DNA reads TGTGCCACCAGCAGAACGACAGGGGGCGGTTCACCCCTCCACTTT. This gives the protein CATSRTTGGGSPLHF.

This clonotype has a count of ten or more. The V and J genes are TRBV15 and TRBJ2-7; D not certain. The V gene's germline CDR1 is LNHNV and CDR2 YYDKDF (reference sequence). This CDR3 spans 12 amino acids. The V end lost 1 base, the J end lost 5 bases, and 6 bases lay between the germline ends. The CDR3 region has the DNA TGTGCCACCAGCAGAGGAGGAAACGAGCAGTACTTC. Translating it yields CATSRGGNEQYF.

The chain recombines TRBV4-1 with TRBJ2-2; D remains ambiguous. This CDR3 spans 15 amino acids. Trimming shortened V by 7 bases and J by 7 bases, and 19 bases separated the two germline ends. The germline gives CDR1 MGHRA, CDR2 YSYEKL. This CDR3 is CASTPSERVGGELFF. As DNA, the CDR3 is TGCGCCAGCACCCCCAGCGAAAGGGTGGGCGGGGAGCTGTTTTTT.

This chain uses TRBV5-1 with TRBJ2-2, with 9 bases aligning to TRBD2. V was clipped by 7 bases and J by 0 bases; unmatched bases: 10. Germline V gene data show CDR1 as SGHRS and CDR2 as YFSETQ. The CDR3 consists of 17 residues. CDR3 in amino acids: CASASPGLASNTGELFF. DNA for the CDR3: TGCGCCAGCGCTTCACCGGGACTAGCCTCGAACACCGGGGAGCTGTTTTTT.

In regard to this clonotype: A read error may be the cause here, since a much bigger clone is one base away. The chain carries TRBV6-2 or TRBV6-3 and TRBJ1-2; the D is unclear. V was trimmed by 6 bases and J by 4 bases, leaving 9 bases between them. This CDR3 spans 12 amino acids. Germline CDR1 reads MNHEY; CDR2 reads SVGEGT. CDR3 loop: CASSGERYGYTF. Here the CDR3 DNA reads TGTGCCAGCAGCGGTGAGCGCTATGGCTACACCTTC.

V usage is TRBV19 and J usage is TRBJ1-5; D gene uncertain. Germline CDR1 LNHDA, CDR2 SQIVND (reference sequence). The CDR3 is 15 residues long. V was shortened by 3 bases and J by 3 bases, with 12 bases between the two germline ends. The chain's CDR3 is CASSISGWINQPQHF. The DNA for the CDR3 is TGTGCCAGTAGTATTTCGGGTTGGATCAATCAGCCCCAGCATTTT.

This clonotype was observed a handful of times. The J gene is TRBJ1-1, the V gene TRBV18; 8 bases fit TRBD1. Germline V gene sequence: CDR1 KGHSH, CDR2 LQKENI. J lost 5 bases, V lost 6 bases, and 8 bases had no gene match. The CDR3 contains 14 residues. The CDR3 loop reads CASSSDRVKTEAFF. DNA for the CDR3: TGTGCCAGCTCGTCGGACAGGGTAAAGACTGAAGCTTTCTTT.

This clonotype was detected ten times or more. The rearrangement joins TRBV7-2 to TRBJ2-7; D may be TRBD1 or TRBD2 (6 bases each). V dropped 5 bases and J dropped 5 bases, with 16 bases sitting between them. CDR1 is SGHTA, CDR2 FQGNSA, per germline. CDR3 length: 14 residues. The CDR3 DNA reads TGTGCCAGCAGCCCAAGCCGGGGGCACAACGAGCAGTACTTC. It codes for CASSPSRGHNEQYF.

This clonotype was seen at least ten times. The chain recombines TRBV28 with TRBJ2-7, with TRBD2 matching 10 bases. The CDR3 is made up of 13 amino acids. V shed 6 bases, J shed 5 bases, and the junction held 4 bases outside the gene matches. Germline V gives CDR1 MDHEN, CDR2 SYDVKM. This CDR3 reads CASRYGTSDEQYF. Written as DNA, the CDR3 is TGTGCCAGCAGATACGGGACTAGCGACGAGCAGTACTTC.

At least ten counts were recorded for this clonotype. This chain links TRBV12-3 or TRBV12-4 with TRBJ2-7; possible D gene TRBD2, 6 bases. CDR3 length: 15 residues. Trimming shortened V by 5 bases and J by 0 bases, and 14 bases separated the two germline ends. In DNA, the CDR3 is TGTGCCAGCAGTCTCTCGGGGGACGGCTCCTACGAGCAGTACTTC. This codes for CASSLSGDGSYEQYF.

This clonotype was picked up many times. The genes are TRBV7-8 and TRBJ1-2; D possibly corresponds to TRBD1 (5 bases). The CDR3 length is 16 residues. Germline CDR1 reads SGHVS; CDR2 reads FQNEAQ. Trimming stripped 1 base from V and 1 base from J, with 13 bases between. This CDR3 is CASSLEGRQLNYGYTF. As DNA, the CDR3 is TGTGCCAGCAGCTTAGAGGGGAGACAACTTAACTATGGCTACACCTTC.

About this clonotype itself: The junction departs from the called germline gene at one end, perhaps through a read error. The CDR3 sequence: CNARDLTSNEQFF. For the CDR3, the DNA is TGCAATGCTAGAGATCTTACGAGCAATGAGCAGTTCTTC. V and J are TRBV20-1 and TRBJ2-1, with no clear D. The CDR3 has 13 amino acids. Germline lookup yields CDR1 DFQATT and CDR2 SNEGSKA (reference sequence).

The rearrangement links TRBV20-1 to TRBJ2-3, with 8 positions matching TRBD2. Germline loops: CDR1 DFQATT, CDR2 SNEGSKA (reference sequence). V trimming: 5 bases; J trimming: 4 bases; junction bases outside the gene matches: 8. There are 14 residues in the CDR3. This chain's CDR3 is CSAYPAGEADTQYF. The CDR3 region has the DNA TGCAGTGCTTACCCAGCGGGAGAAGCAGATACGCAGTATTTT.

This clonotype was counted ten times or more. J is TRBJ2-2 and V is TRBV12-3 or TRBV12-4, with D unclear. V lost 3 bases and J 5 bases, leaving 7 bases between the germline ends. This CDR3 is 13 amino acids long. CDR3 DNA: TGTGCCAGCAGTTTCAGGAAAACCGGGGAGCTGTTTTTT. It is translated as CASSFRKTGELFF.

V usage is TRBV7-9 and J usage is TRBJ1-1; D not certain. Germline-derived CDR1 and CDR2 are SEHNR and FQNEAQ (reference sequence). The CDR3 runs 17 residues. Trimming took 5 bases from V and 1 from J, leaving 20 bases between them. The CDR3 nucleotides are TGTGCCAGCAGCCCCCCAAAAGGTCGGGAGGGGAACACTGAAGCTTTCTTT. Translation: CASSPPKGREGNTEAFF.

The chain employs TRBV30 and TRBJ2-3; 7 bases are shared with TRBD1. Germline V lookup: CDR1 GTSNPN, CDR2 SVGIG (reference sequence). The CDR3 spans 13 residues. With 4 bases clipped from V and 6 bases from J, the junction kept 7 bases outside the gene matches. The CDR3 nucleotides are TGTGCCTGGATAGGGGGCCGTCGCGATACGCAGTATTTT. It translates to CAWIGGRRDTQYF.

This clonotype was recorded once. One base away lies a much larger clone, so this may be a sequencing read error. The chain is built from TRBV2 and TRBJ1-1, with unresolved D. V dropped 6 bases and J dropped 0 bases, with 14 bases sitting between them. Germline CDR1 is SNHLY and CDR2 is FYNNEI. The CDR3 loop spans 15 amino acids. The CDR3 sequence is CASSLVSGVNTEAFF. In DNA form, the CDR3 reads TGTGCCAGCAGCTTAGTCAGCGGGGTGAACACTGAAGCTTTCTTT.